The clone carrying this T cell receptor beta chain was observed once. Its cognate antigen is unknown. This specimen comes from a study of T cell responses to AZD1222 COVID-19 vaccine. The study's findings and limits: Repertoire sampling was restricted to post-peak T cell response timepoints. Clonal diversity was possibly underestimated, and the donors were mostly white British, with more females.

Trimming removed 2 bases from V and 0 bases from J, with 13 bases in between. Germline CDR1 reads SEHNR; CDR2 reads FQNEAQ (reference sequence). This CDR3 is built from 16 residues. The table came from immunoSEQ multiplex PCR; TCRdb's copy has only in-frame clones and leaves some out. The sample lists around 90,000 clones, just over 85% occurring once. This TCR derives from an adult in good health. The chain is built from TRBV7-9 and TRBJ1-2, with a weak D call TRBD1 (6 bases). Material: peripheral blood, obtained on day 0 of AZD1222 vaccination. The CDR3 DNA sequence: TGTGCCAGCAGCTTACCCACAGGGCACCCTAACTATGGCTACACCTTC. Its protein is CASSLPTGHPNYGYTF.